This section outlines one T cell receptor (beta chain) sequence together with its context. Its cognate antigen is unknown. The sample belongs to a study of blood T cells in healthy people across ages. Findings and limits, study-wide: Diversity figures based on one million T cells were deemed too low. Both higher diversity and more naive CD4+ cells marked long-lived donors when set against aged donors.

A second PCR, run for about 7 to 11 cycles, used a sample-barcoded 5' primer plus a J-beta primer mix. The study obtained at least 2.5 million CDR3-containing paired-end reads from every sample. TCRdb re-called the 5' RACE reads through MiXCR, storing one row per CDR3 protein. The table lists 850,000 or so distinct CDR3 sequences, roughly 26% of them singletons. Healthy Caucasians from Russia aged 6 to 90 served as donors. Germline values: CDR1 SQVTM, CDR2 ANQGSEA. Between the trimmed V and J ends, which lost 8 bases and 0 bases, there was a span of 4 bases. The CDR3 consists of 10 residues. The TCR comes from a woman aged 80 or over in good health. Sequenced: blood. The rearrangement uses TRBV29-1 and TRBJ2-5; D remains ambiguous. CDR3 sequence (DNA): TGCAGCACCGACCAAGAGACCCAGTACTTC. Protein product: CSTDQETQYF.